This T cell receptor beta chain appears in the sequencing data of a study of post-analysis software for immune sequencing data. The study's findings and limits: With F measure, samples from one preparation batch clustered together strongly. Versus controls, multiple sclerosis patients showed significantly lower diversity (normalized Chao1).

Libraries were made from TCR beta cDNA, and they carried unique molecular identifiers. One entry per CDR3 protein results from TCRdb running MiXCR on the PCR reads. The data contain hundreds of thousands of distinct CDR3 sequences, around 27% of them seen just once; the ten biggest clones take up around 0.55%. This clonotype appeared many times. Its antigen is not identified. The receptor was isolated from a girl aged 10 to 17 with multiple sclerosis. The sequenced material came from blood.

The DNA for the CDR3 is TGTGCCAGCAGTTACTCCGGGTTACAGGACGAGCAGTACTTC. This codes for CASSYSGLQDEQYF. V usage is TRBV6-2 or TRBV6-3 and J usage is TRBJ2-7; perhaps TRBD1 as D (5 bases). The CDR3 has 14 amino acids. In germline, CDR1 is MNHEY, CDR2 SVGEGT. V lost 0 bases to trimming and J lost 5 bases, with 11 bases between them.